This T cell receptor (beta chain) appears in the sequencing data of a study of post-analysis software for immune sequencing data. General study findings and limits: There were several TRBV segments more frequent in patients than controls, and TRBV5-6, TRBV5-1 and TRBV20-1 were among them. Comparison with controls showed significantly lower normalized Chao1 diversity in multiple sclerosis patients.

As regards this clonotype: What it recognizes is unknown.

The germline V gene has CDR1 SQVTM and CDR2 ANQGSEA. V lost 6 bases and J lost 2; bases outside the gene matches: 5. This CDR3 spans 13 amino acids. Researchers reported that TCR beta cDNA libraries carried unique molecular identifiers. TCRdb re-called the PCR reads through MiXCR, storing one row per CDR3 protein. The sample has around 700,000 distinct CDR3 sequences, approximately 59% seen once. Sequenced input: blood. The rearrangement links TRBV29-1 to TRBJ1-1; TRBD1 matches at 8 bases. The receptor was isolated from a girl aged 2 to 9 with multiple sclerosis. Written as DNA, the CDR3 is TGCAGCGTAAGACAGGGGTTCAACACTGAAGCTTTCTTT. This translates into CSVRQGFNTEAFF.